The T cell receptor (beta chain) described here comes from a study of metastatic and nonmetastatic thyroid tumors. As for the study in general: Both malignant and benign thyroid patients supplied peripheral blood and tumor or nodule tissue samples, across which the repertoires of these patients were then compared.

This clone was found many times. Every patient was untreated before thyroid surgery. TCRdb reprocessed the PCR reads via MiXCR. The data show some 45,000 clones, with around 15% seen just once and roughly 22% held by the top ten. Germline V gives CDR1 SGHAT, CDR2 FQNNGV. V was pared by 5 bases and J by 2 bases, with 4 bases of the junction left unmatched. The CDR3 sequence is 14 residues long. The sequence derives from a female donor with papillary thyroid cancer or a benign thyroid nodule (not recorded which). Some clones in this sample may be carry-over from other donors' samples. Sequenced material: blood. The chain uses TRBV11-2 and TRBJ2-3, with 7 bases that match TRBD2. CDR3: CASSRRDYTDTQYF. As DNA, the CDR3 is TGTGCCAGCAGCAGGAGGGACTACACAGATACGCAGTATTTT.